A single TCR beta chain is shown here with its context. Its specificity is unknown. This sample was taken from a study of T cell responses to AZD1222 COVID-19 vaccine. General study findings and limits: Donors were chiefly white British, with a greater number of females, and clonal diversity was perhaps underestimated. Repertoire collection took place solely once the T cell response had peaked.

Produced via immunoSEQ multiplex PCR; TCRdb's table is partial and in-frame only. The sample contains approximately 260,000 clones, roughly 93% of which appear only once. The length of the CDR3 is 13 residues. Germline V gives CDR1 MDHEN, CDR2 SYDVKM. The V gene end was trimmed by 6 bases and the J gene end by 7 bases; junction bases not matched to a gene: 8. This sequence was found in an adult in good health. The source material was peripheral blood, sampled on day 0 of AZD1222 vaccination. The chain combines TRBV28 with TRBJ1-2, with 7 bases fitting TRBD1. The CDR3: CASSLTGTSGYTF. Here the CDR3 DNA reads TGTGCCAGCAGCCTGACAGGGACGAGTGGCTACACCTTC.